This T cell receptor (beta chain) is drawn from a study of blood T cells in healthy people across ages. Notes on the study in general: Researchers judged that diversity estimates from one million T cells fell short of true values. Among long-lived donors, naive CD4+ cells were more numerous and diversity higher than in aged donors. Because donor CMV status was unknown, expanded clonotype changes were possibly confounded.

This clonotype was seen a few times. The antigen is undetermined. Possible read error: a much larger clone is one base away. Then a second PCR, running about 7 to 11 cycles, was carried out with a sample-barcoded 5' primer and a J-beta primer mix. TCRdb analysed the 5' RACE reads with MiXCR anew, one entry per CDR3 protein. The sample lists roughly 680,000 distinct CDR3 sequences, under 65% seen once, with about 13% in the top ten. Isolating PBMCs gave at least 6.5 million of these cells per sample. V dropped 6 bases and J dropped 7 bases, with 19 bases sitting between them. The CDR3 runs 13 residues. Germline V gene data show CDR1 as DFQATT and CDR2 as SNEGSKA (reference sequence).

The sequenced sample consisted of blood. The gene calls are TRBV20-1 and TRBJ2-7, with a weak D call TRBD2 (7 bases). The sequence derives from a woman of 80 years or more in good health. CDR3 DNA: TGCAGTGCCCCGCGGGGGCTTTCCAATGAGCAGTACTTC. Translated: CSAPRGLSNEQYF.